This TCR beta chain appears in the sequencing data of a study of blood T cell repertoires in COVID-19. Whole-study context: Sites across the United States, Italy and Spain contributed samples from acute and convalescent COVID-19.

Trimming stripped 0 bases from V and 9 bases from J, with 15 bases between. The CDR3 is made up of 14 amino acids. In germline, CDR1 is SGDLS, CDR2 YYNGEE. Generated by immunoSEQ multiplex PCR, the TCRdb table keeps only in-frame clones and is missing some. The profile shows over 100,000 clones, 75% to 90% of them singletons. The source material was peripheral blood. This clonotype was sampled from a woman aged 70-85 years with acute or convalescent COVID-19. V and J are TRBV9 and TRBJ1-2, with D possibly TRBD1 on 5 matching bases. The CDR3 DNA reads as TGTGCCAGCAGCGTAGTTGGGCAGGGAGGAAGCTACACCTTC. This translates into CASSVVGQGGSYTF.